This TCR beta chain is drawn from a study of blood T cell repertoires in COVID-19. On the study more broadly: Acute and convalescent COVID-19 specimens originated in the United States, Italy and Spain. PBMCs, B-cell-depleted T cells, or T cells provided the cDNA or gDNA that made up the material.

Followed longitudinally, the Seattle patients had been enrolled during active infection. The germline CDR1 and CDR2 sequences are SGHRS and YFSETQ. This CDR3 is built from 14 residues. Trimming removed 8 bases from V and 8 bases from J; junction bases left unmatched: 12. Original data processing: Estimation of nucleated cell counts was performed using reference gene primer amplification. Assay: immunoSEQ multiplex PCR; the TCRdb copy retains only in-frame clones and omits some. The V and J calls and the clone size are those of that table, but D and trimming were determined from the DNA. The repertoire has 300,000 to 400,000 clones, around 88% of them found once; the top ten carry around 7.4%.

The receptor was isolated from a woman aged 55-75 years with COVID-19, enrolled during active disease. Sequencing input: peripheral blood. This rearrangement joins TRBV5-1 to TRBJ2-5; 10 bases match TRBD2. In DNA form, the CDR3 reads TGCGCCAGTTCTAGCGGGGGCTTCCAAGGAACCCAGTACTTC. Residues: CASSSGGFQGTQYF.